One sample yielded the 3 T cell receptor beta chains listed below, sequenced in a study of OX40 agonist ivuxolimab in advanced cancers. TCRdb's copy holds only in-frame clones and misses some; the assay was immunoSEQ multiplex PCR. Of approximately 54,000 clones in the sample, 65% to 85% were seen once. The sequencing used CD4+ or CD8+ T cells sorted from blood, collected in a trial of the OX40 agonist ivuxolimab. The origin of the receptors is an adult with an advanced solid tumor such as melanoma, head and neck, liver or kidney cancer.

The rearrangement links TRBV5-5 to TRBJ1-2; TRBD1 is a possible D gene (5 bases). Per germline, CDR1 SGHKS and CDR2 YYEKEE (reference sequence). There are 19 residues in the CDR3. V gave up 0 bases and J gave up 3 bases, with 24 bases separating them. The CDR3 DNA reads as TGTGCCAGCAGCTTGGCTATCTTTGTCAGGGAGGCCGAGCACTATGGCTACACCTTC. The encoded protein is CASSLAIFVREAEHYGYTF.

The chain links TRBV10-3 to TRBJ2-1, with 13 bases matching TRBD2. The CDR3 runs to 18 residues. V was pared by 3 bases and J by 9 bases, with 14 bases of the junction left unmatched. CDR1 and CDR2 (germline): ENHRY, SYGVKD. The CDR3 loop is CAISDPEVLAGGPSEQFF. As DNA, the CDR3 is TGTGCCATCAGTGACCCCGAAGTACTAGCGGGGGGGCCGAGTGAGCAGTTCTTC.

The V gene is TRBV29-1, the J gene TRBJ2-7; the D gene is possibly TRBD2 (5 bases). Trimming removed 8 bases at V and 2 bases at J, with 10 bases between. The germline gives CDR1 SQVTM, CDR2 ANQGSEA. This CDR3 has 11 amino acids. The CDR3 sequence is CSYLAAYEQYF. CDR3 nucleotides: TGCAGCTACCTAGCAGCCTACGAGCAGTACTTC.